This paragraph reports one T cell receptor beta chain. Participants had their cohort set by participant-reported clinical history. The CDR3 loop spans 15 amino acids. The germline V gene has CDR1 MNHEY and CDR2 SVGEGT. Trimming removed 2 bases from V and 2 bases from J, with 13 bases in between. This table comes from immunoSEQ multiplex PCR, and its TCRdb copy is limited to in-frame clones, with some not included. The sample holds about 250,000 clones, approximately 89% seen once. The source of the sample is a study of blood T cell repertoires in COVID-19. For the study at large: Some COVID-19 samples were acute and others convalescent; all came from the United States, Italy and Spain.

This chain uses TRBV6-2 or TRBV6-3 with TRBJ2-7; no reliable D call. The source of this sequence is a woman aged 30 to 39 with acute COVID-19. Specimen: PBMCs or T cells enriched from blood (not recorded which). CDR3 protein: CASSYESGIPYEQYF. The CDR3 DNA follows: TGTGCCAGCAGTTACGAGTCGGGTATTCCCTACGAGCAGTACTTC.